The next 26 T cell receptor beta chains were all read from a single sample in a study of early T cells in non-severe SARS-CoV-2 infection. TCRdb passed the 5' RACE reads through MiXCR, listing each CDR3 protein once. The sample lists tens of thousands of distinct CDR3 sequences, about a tenth occurring once. Sequenced sample: whole blood. Every receptor here comes from an adult who was a healthcare worker with PCR-confirmed SARS-CoV-2 infection or an uninfected control (not recorded which).

This clonotype has at least ten counts. The rearrangement links TRBV4-1 to TRBJ2-7; 8 nucleotides align to TRBD1. With V trimmed by 4 bases and J by 4 bases, 15 bases remained unmatched. This CDR3 contains 17 residues. Germline CDR1 reads MGHRA; CDR2 reads YSYEKL. CDR3: CASSLDTMDRATYEQYF. The DNA for the CDR3 is TGCGCCAGCAGCCTAGATACCATGGACAGGGCAACATACGAGCAGTACTTC.

The gene calls are TRBV28 and TRBJ2-1, with a possible D match to TRBD1 (6 bases). V shed 2 bases and J shed 7 bases, with 21 bases lying between them. Germline CDR1 reads MDHEN; CDR2 reads SYDVKM. There are 17 residues in the CDR3. CDR3 amino acids: CASSLTPGHQMGNEQFF. CDR3 DNA sequence: TGTGCCAGCAGTTTAACCCCGGGACACCAAATGGGGAATGAGCAGTTCTTC.

The sample holds many counts of this clonotype. The chain combines TRBV7-2 with TRBJ2-5; possible D gene TRBD2, 6 bases. CDR1 and CDR2 (germline): SGHTA, FQGNSA. The V end lost 5 bases, the J end lost 3 bases, and 10 bases lay between the germline ends. This CDR3 spans 13 amino acids. CDR3 residues: CASSRLAKETQYF. As DNA, the CDR3 is TGTGCCAGCAGCCGGCTAGCGAAAGAGACCCAGTACTTC. Based on the CDR3 plus reference TRBV7-2 and TRBJ2-5, the full variable domain is GAGVSQSPSNKVTEKGKDVELRCDPISGHTALYWYRQSLGQGLEFLIYFQGNSAPDKSGLPSDRFSAERTGGSVSTLTIQRTQQEDSAVYLCASSRLAKETQYFGPGTRLLVL.

The chain recombines TRBV9 with TRBJ2-1; D possibly corresponds to TRBD2 (6 bases). The CDR3 loop spans 14 amino acids. V lost 4 bases to trimming and J lost 7 bases, with 15 bases between them. The germline V gene has CDR1 SGDLS and CDR2 YYNGEE. The CDR3 DNA sequence: TGTGCCAGCAGCCCACGACTAGTTCCAAATGAGCAGTTCTTC. It encodes CASSPRLVPNEQFF.

Many counts were recorded for this clonotype. J is TRBJ2-5 and V is TRBV28; D not certain. V gave up 5 bases and J gave up 4 bases, with 14 bases separating them. The germline gives CDR1 MDHEN, CDR2 SYDVKM. The CDR3 loop spans 14 amino acids. The CDR3 DNA reads as TGTGCCAGCAGTCCCCCCGGGCCTTCAGAGACCCAGTACTTC. As protein: CASSPPGPSETQYF.

This clonotype was recorded many times. This chain connects TRBV10-3 to TRBJ2-1; TRBD2 aligns across 10 bases. This CDR3 comprises 13 residues. The germline gives CDR1 ENHRY, CDR2 SYGVKD. V lost 10 bases, J lost 6 bases, and 6 bases stayed unmatched. The CDR3 region has the DNA TGTGCCAGCCTAGCGGGAGAATTCAATGAGCAGTTCTTC. It translates to CASLAGEFNEQFF.

This clonotype was detected many times. This chain uses TRBV12-3 or TRBV12-4 with TRBJ2-5; D unresolved. V lost 2 bases and J 2 bases, leaving 6 bases between the germline ends. The CDR3 has 13 amino acids. The CDR3 reads CASSLRQQETQYF. CDR3 bases: TGTGCCAGCAGTTTAAGGCAGCAAGAGACCCAGTACTTC.

This clonotype occurred a few times. CDR3 in DNA: TGTGCCAGTTACAGGGGTGGCGGCACCGGGGAGCTGTTTTTT. It yields the protein CASYRGGGTGELFF. The V call is TRBV2, the J call TRBJ2-2, with 7 bases that match TRBD1. The CDR3 spans 14 residues. V shed 9 bases and J 4 bases; nucleotides not matched to a gene: 8. CDR1 and CDR2 (germline): SNHLY, FYNNEI.

The table lists this clonotype with a few counts. V and J are TRBV12-3 or TRBV12-4 and TRBJ2-7; D is unclear. This CDR3 has 13 amino acids. V was cut by 6 bases and J by 0 bases, with 9 bases left in between. The chain's CDR3 is CASRGPNSYEQYF. For the CDR3, the DNA is TGTGCCAGCAGGGGTCCCAACTCCTACGAGCAGTACTTC.

This clonotype was counted ten times or more. This chain connects TRBV28 to TRBJ1-3; D unclear. The ends were cut back, 8 bases at V and 0 bases at J, with 17 bases in the middle. Germline V gene sequence: CDR1 MDHEN, CDR2 SYDVKM. The CDR3 has 16 amino acids. Here the CDR3 reads CASLPGDRYSGNTIYF. In DNA, the CDR3 is TGTGCCAGCCTCCCTGGAGACCGCTACTCTGGAAACACCATATATTTT.

This clonotype turned up a few times. V and J are TRBV11-2 and TRBJ2-5; D unclear. The CDR3 is made up of 9 amino acids. Trimming pared 4 bases from V and 13 bases from J, leaving 7 bases between. CDR1 is SGHAT and CDR2 is FQNNGV in the germline V gene. CDR3 loop: CASSWPLYF. The CDR3 DNA follows: TGTGCCAGCAGCTGGCCCCTGTACTTC.

This clonotype has a count of ten or more. The gene calls are TRBV29-1 and TRBJ1-2; D may be TRBD1 (5 bases). The CDR3 is 13 amino acids. The V end was cut by 4 bases, the J end by 0 bases, with 9 bases between. CDR1 SQVTM and CDR2 ANQGSEA come from the germline V gene. CDR3 sequence reads: CSVGGHANYGYTF. CDR3 DNA sequence: TGCAGCGTTGGCGGACACGCTAACTATGGCTACACCTTC.

This clonotype was counted ten times or more. The chain combines TRBV18 with TRBJ2-7; 8 nucleotides line up with TRBD2. J was trimmed by 5 bases and V by 1 base; bases with no gene match: 10. Per the germline V gene, CDR1 is KGHSH and CDR2 is LQKENI. The CDR3 runs 16 residues. The CDR3 DNA sequence: TGTGCCAGCTCACCACGGATTTTGCTAGCGGGTGACGAGCAGTACTTC. It is translated as CASSPRILLAGDEQYF.

This clonotype has ten or more counts. This chain links TRBV6-1 with TRBJ2-3; D uncertain. Trimming removed 0 bases from V and 6 bases from J, with 4 bases in between. The CDR3 totals 12 residues. CDR1 MNHNS and CDR2 SASEGT come from the germline V gene. CDR3 sequence (DNA): TGTGCCAGCAGTGAAGCGGGGGATACGCAGTATTTT. The encoded protein is CASSEAGDTQYF.

The chain links TRBV7-2 to TRBJ2-3; TRBD1 is a possible D gene (6 bases). The CDR3 totals 16 residues. Germline CDR1 SGHTA, CDR2 FQGNSA. V was shortened by 5 bases and J by 2 bases, with 17 bases between the two germline ends. CDR3 bases: TGTGCCAGCAGCCTCCTTCCGGGACACATCACAGATACGCAGTATTTT. It specifies CASSLLPGHITDTQYF.

This clonotype was counted between two and nine times. The rearrangement uses TRBV20-1 and TRBJ1-1; the match to TRBD1 covers 7 bases. Germline CDR1 reads DFQATT; CDR2 reads SNEGSKA (reference sequence). The ends lost 8 bases at V and 4 bases at J; junction bases unmatched: 7. The CDR3 has 12 residues. The CDR3 reads CSSRPGGTEAFF. The CDR3 DNA reads as TGCAGTTCTCGGCCAGGGGGCACTGAAGCTTTCTTT.

This clonotype was counted at least ten times. The gene calls are TRBV10-2 and TRBJ2-6; D call uncertain. In germline, CDR1 is WSHSY, CDR2 SAAADI. The V end lost 2 bases, the J end lost 0 bases, and 5 bases lay between the germline ends. The CDR3 has 15 residues. The CDR3, as DNA: TGCGCCAGCAGTGAGCAAGGCTCTGGGGCCAACGTCCTGACTTTC. Translated, it gives CASSEQGSGANVLTF.

This clonotype appeared many times. V is TRBV27 and J is TRBJ1-5; tentative D call: TRBD1 (5 bases). This CDR3 has 14 residues. V was cut by 4 bases and J by 5 bases, with 12 bases left in between. Germline V CDR1 and CDR2: MNHEY, SMNVEV (reference sequence). CDR3 in DNA: TGTGCCAGCAGTTCCGCCGGGGCCCATCAGCCCCAGCATTTT. Its protein product is CASSSAGAHQPQHF.

The chain couples TRBV27 to TRBJ2-2, with D perhaps matching TRBD2 (5 bases). This CDR3 is 15 amino acids long. V lost 10 bases, J lost 6 bases, and 21 bases lay in between. Germline loops: CDR1 MNHEY, CDR2 SMNVEV (reference sequence). The CDR3, as DNA: TGTGCCACGCGGCCGGGGATTGGGCTGGCCGGGGAGCTGTTTTTT. It translates to CATRPGIGLAGELFF.

V and J are TRBV30 and TRBJ2-1, with D unresolved. Germline assignment: CDR1 GTSNPN and CDR2 SVGIG (reference sequence). This CDR3 is 13 amino acids long. V was cut by 2 bases and J by 5 bases, with 10 bases left in between. CDR3: CAWSIQLNNEQFF. The CDR3 DNA is TGTGCCTGGAGTATCCAGCTCAACAATGAGCAGTTCTTC.

This clonotype was picked up many times. This chain links TRBV25-1 with TRBJ2-5, with D unclear. Germline values: CDR1 MGHDK, CDR2 SYGVNS. V lost 7 bases and J lost 5, with 8 bases in between. The CDR3 consists of 11 residues. The CDR3 region has the DNA TGTGCCAGCAAATTTGGGGAGACCCAGTACTTC. It yields the protein CASKFGETQYF. The full variable domain, with the rest looked up from reference TRBV25-1 and TRBJ2-5, is EADIYQTPRYLVIGTGKKITLECSQTMGHDKMYWYQQDPGMELHLIHYSYGVNSTEKGDLSSESTVSRIRTEHFPLTLESARPSHTSQYLCASKFGETQYFGPGTRLLVL.

This clonotype was seen ten or more times. The chain combines TRBV6-5 with TRBJ2-7, with D possibly matching TRBD2 (6 bases). This CDR3 is 14 amino acids long. V was cut by 4 bases and J by 5 bases, with 15 bases left in between. CDR1 MNHEY and CDR2 SVGAGI come from the germline V gene. Here the CDR3 reads CASSLHLTSNEQYF. DNA of the CDR3: TGTGCCAGCAGTTTGCACCTAACTAGCAACGAGCAGTACTTC.

The genes are TRBV20-1 and TRBJ2-4, with D tentatively TRBD1 or TRBD2 (6 bases each). Germline V CDR1 and CDR2: DFQATT, SNEGSKA (reference sequence). This CDR3 spans 13 amino acids. V lost 1 base, J lost 9 bases, and 13 bases lay in between. CDR3 loop: CSARAGGAGIQYF. DNA of the CDR3: TGCAGTGCTAGAGCCGGGGGCGCGGGCATTCAGTACTTC.

This clonotype appeared a few times. The chain is built from TRBV12-3 or TRBV12-4 and TRBJ1-2, with D unresolved. The CDR3 runs to 12 residues. V was pared by 5 bases and J by 4 bases, with 8 bases between. The CDR3 DNA sequence: TGTGCCAGCAGTCCGTCTGGCTATGGCTACACCTTC. Residues: CASSPSGYGYTF.

There are a few counts of this clonotype. V is TRBV28 and J is TRBJ2-5, with 9 positions matching TRBD2. The V segment lost 6 bases and the J segment 5 bases; nucleotides outside the gene matches: 10. This CDR3 comprises 15 residues. The germline V gene encodes CDR1 MDHEN and CDR2 SYDVKM. The CDR3: CASSTRNTSGETQYF. CDR3 coding DNA: TGTGCCAGCAGCACCCGAAACACTAGCGGGGAGACCCAGTACTTC.

This chain links TRBV2 with TRBJ2-7, with 8 nucleotides matching TRBD2. This CDR3 contains 15 residues. Germline V gene sequence: CDR1 SNHLY, CDR2 FYNNEI. The ends lost 1 base at V and 3 bases at J; junction bases unmatched: 5. The CDR3 DNA reads as TGTGCCAGCAGTGAAGGCCGGGGACTAGTCTACGAGCAGTACTTC. This gives the protein CASSEGRGLVYEQYF. The full variable domain, its missing parts supplied by reference TRBV2 and TRBJ2-7, is EPEVTQTPSHQVTQMGQEVILRCVPISNHLYFYWYRQILGQKVEFLVSFYNNEISEKSEIFDDQFSVERPDGSNFTLKIRSTKLEDSAMYFCASSEGRGLVYEQYFGPGTRLTVT.